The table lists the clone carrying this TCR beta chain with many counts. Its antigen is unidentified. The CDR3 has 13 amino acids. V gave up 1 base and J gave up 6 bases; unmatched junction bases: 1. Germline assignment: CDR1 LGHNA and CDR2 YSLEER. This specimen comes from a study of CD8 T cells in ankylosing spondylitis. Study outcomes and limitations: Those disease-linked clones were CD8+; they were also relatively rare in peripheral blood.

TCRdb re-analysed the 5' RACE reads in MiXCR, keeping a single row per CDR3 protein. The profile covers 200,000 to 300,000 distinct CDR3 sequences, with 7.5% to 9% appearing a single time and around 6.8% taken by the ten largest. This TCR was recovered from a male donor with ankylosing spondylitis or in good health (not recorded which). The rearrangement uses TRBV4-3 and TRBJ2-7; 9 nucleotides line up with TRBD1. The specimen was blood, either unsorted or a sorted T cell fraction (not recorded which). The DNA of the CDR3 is TGCGCCAGCAGCCAAGGGGACAGGGTCGAGCAGTACTTC. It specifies CASSQGDRVEQYF.